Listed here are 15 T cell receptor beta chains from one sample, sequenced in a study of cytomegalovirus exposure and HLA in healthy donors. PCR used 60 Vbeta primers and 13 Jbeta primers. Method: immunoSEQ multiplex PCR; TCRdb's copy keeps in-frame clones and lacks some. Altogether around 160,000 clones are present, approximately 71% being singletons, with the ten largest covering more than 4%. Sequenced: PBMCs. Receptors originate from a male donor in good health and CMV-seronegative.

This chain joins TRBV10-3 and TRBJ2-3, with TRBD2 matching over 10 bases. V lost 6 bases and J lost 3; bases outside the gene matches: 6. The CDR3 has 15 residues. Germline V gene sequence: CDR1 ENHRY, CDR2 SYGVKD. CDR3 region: CAISPSSGRTDTQYF. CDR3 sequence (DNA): TGTGCCATCAGCCCCTCTAGCGGGAGAACAGATACGCAGTATTTT.

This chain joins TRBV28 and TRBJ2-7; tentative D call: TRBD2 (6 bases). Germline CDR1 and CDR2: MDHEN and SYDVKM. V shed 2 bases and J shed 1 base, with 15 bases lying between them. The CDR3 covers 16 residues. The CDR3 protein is CASSLGVRRGSYEQYF. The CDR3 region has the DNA TGTGCCAGCAGTTTAGGAGTCCGGCGGGGTTCCTACGAGCAGTACTTC.

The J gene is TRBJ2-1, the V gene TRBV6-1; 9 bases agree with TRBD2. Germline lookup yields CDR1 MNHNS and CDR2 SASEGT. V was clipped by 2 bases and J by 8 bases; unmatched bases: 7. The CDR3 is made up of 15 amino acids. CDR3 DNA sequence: TGTGCCAGCAGTGAATTGGCGGGGGGGCGGGATGAGCAGTTCTTC. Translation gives CASSELAGGRDEQFF.

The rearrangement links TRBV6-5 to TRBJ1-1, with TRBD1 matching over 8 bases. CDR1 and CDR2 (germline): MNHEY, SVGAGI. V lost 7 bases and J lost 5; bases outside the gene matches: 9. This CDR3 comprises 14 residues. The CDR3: CASNVQGAGTEAFF. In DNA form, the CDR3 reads TGTGCCAGCAATGTCCAGGGGGCAGGGACTGAAGCTTTCTTT.

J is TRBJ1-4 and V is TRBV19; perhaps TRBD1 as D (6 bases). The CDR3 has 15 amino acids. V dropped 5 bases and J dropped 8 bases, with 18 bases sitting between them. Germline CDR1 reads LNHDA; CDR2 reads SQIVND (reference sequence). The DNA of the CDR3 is TGTGCCAGTAGTCCCCGAGTGGGGGCAGGCGAAAAACTGTTTTTT. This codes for CASSPRVGAGEKLFF.

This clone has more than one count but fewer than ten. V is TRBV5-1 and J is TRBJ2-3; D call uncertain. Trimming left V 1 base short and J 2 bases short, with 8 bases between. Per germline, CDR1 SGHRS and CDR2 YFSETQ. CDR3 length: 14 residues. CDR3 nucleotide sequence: TGCGCCAGCAGCTTGACTGCCTCCACAGATACGCAGTATTTT. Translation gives CASSLTASTDTQYF.

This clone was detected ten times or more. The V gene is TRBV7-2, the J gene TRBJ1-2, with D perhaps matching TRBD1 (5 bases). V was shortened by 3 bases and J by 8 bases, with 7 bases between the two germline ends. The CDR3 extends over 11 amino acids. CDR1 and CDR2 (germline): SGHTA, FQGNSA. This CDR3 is CASSLTEGYTF. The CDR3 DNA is TGTGCCAGCAGCTTGACAGAAGGCTACACCTTC.

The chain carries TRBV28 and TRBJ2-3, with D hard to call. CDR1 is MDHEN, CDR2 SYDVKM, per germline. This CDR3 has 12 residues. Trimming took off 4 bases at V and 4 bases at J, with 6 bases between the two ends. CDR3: CASSWLADTQYF. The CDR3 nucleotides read TGTGCCAGCAGTTGGCTAGCAGATACGCAGTATTTT.

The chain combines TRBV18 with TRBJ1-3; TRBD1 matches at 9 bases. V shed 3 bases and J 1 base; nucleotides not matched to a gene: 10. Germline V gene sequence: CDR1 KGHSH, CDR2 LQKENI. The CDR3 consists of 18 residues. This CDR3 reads CASSPTGGQGGSGNTIYF. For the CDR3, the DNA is TGTGCCAGCTCACCTACTGGGGGACAGGGAGGATCTGGAAACACCATATATTTT. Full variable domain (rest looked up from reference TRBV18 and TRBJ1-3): NAGVMQNPRHLVRRRGQEARLRCSPMKGHSHVYWYRQLPEEGLKFMVYLQKENIIDESGMPKERFSAEFPKEGPSILRIQQVVRGDSAAYFCASSPTGGQGGSGNTIYFGEGSWLTVV.

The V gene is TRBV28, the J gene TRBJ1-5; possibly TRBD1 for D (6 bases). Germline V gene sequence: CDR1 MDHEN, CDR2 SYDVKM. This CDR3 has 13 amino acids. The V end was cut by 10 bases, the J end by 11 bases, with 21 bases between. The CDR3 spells CATLQRVGQSQHF. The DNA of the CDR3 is TGTGCCACCCTCCAGAGAGTTGGACAGTCCCAGCATTTT. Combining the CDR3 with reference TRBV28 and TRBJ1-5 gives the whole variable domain DVKVTQSSRYLVKRTGEKVFLECVQDMDHENMFWYRQDPGLGLRLIYFSYDVKMKEKGDIPEGYSVSREKKERFSLILESASTNQTSMYLCATLQRVGQSQHFGDGTRLSIL.

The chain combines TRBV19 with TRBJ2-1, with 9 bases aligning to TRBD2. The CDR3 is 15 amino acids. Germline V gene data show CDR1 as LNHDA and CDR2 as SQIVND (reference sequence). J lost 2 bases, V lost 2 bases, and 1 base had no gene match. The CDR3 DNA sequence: TGTGCCAGTAGTATACAGCGGGGGGCCTACAATGAGCAGTTCTTC. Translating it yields CASSIQRGAYNEQFF.

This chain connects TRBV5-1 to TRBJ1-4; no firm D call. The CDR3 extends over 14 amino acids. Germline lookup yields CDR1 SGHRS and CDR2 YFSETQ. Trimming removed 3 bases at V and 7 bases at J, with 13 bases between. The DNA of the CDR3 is TGCGCCAGCAGCTGGATGACAATGGGTGAAAAACTGTTTTTT. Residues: CASSWMTMGEKLFF.

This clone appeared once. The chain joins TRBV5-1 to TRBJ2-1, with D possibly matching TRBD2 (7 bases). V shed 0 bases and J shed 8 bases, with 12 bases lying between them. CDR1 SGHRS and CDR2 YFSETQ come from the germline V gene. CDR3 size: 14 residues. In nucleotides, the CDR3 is TGCGCCAGCAGCTTGGTAGGGGGGGCGGATGAGCAGTTCTTC. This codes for CASSLVGGADEQFF.

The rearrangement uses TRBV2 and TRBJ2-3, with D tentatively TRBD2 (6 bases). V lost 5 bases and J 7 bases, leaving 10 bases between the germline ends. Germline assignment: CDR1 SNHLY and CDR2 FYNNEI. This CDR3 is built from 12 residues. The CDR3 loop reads CASSSGSYTQYF. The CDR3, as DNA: TGTGCCAGCAGTTCCGGGAGTTATACGCAGTATTTT.

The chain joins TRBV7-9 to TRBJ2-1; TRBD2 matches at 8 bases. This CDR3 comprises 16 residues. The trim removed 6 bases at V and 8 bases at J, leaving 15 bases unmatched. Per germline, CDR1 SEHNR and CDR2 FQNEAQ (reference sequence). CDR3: CASREPGTRGLDEQFF. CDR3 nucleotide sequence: TGTGCCAGCAGGGAACCCGGGACTAGGGGTCTCGATGAGCAGTTCTTC.